A single sample gave rise to the 18 T cell receptor beta chains below, sequenced in a study of blood T cell repertoires in COVID-19. Generated by immunoSEQ multiplex PCR, the TCRdb table keeps only in-frame clones and is missing some. The profile shows about 210,000 clones, less than 90% of them singletons. The source material was peripheral blood. The receptors here all came from a middle-aged man with acute or convalescent COVID-19.

The table lists this clone with a count of one. The genes are TRBV5-8 and TRBJ2-1; 7 positions agree with TRBD1. Germline-derived CDR1 and CDR2 are SGHTS and YDEGEE. The CDR3 totals 16 residues. Trimming at V came to 1 base and at J to 2 bases, leaving 6 bases not matched to a gene. CDR3 sequence (DNA): TGTGCCAGCAGCTTGACCAGGGGGATCACCTACAATGAGCAGTTCTTC. Its translation is CASSLTRGITYNEQFF.

The CDR3 spells CASSPGGRGREKLFF. Here the CDR3 DNA reads TGTGCCAGCAGCCCCGGGGGCAGGGGGCGGGAAAAACTGTTTTTT. The rearrangement uses TRBV28 and TRBJ1-4; TRBD1 agrees at 8 bases. CDR1 is MDHEN, CDR2 SYDVKM, per germline. V shed 6 bases and J 8 bases; nucleotides not matched to a gene: 11. This CDR3 is 15 amino acids long.

The rearrangement links TRBV7-2 to TRBJ1-4, with a tentative D call TRBD1 (5 bases). The CDR3 loop spans 15 amino acids. In germline, CDR1 is SGHTA, CDR2 FQGNSA. Trimming pared 2 bases from V and 1 base from J, leaving 8 bases between. The CDR3 DNA sequence: TGTGCCAGCAGCTTACAGGGCCAAACTAATGAAAAACTGTTTTTT. This translates into CASSLQGQTNEKLFF.

This chain links TRBV5-1 with TRBJ1-1, with D possibly matching TRBD1 (6 bases). Trimming pared 6 bases from V and 4 bases from J, leaving 13 bases between. This CDR3 is built from 13 residues. Germline CDR1 SGHRS, CDR2 YFSETQ. As DNA, the CDR3 is TGCGCCAGCACGGACAGAGTAGGCACTGAAGCTTTCTTT. Amino acids: CASTDRVGTEAFF.

This clone has a single count. This rearrangement joins TRBV10-3 to TRBJ1-1; the match to TRBD1 covers 7 bases. The CDR3 totals 13 residues. With 10 bases clipped from V and 2 bases from J, the junction kept 7 bases outside the gene matches. The V gene's germline CDR1 is ENHRY and CDR2 SYGVKD. CDR3 DNA sequence: TGTGCCACTCGAACAGGGGCTAACACTGAAGCTTTCTTT. Translating gives CATRTGANTEAFF.

The CDR3 bases are TGTGCCAGCACCAAGGAGGGCGTCCATAATTCACCCCTCCACTTT. Its protein product is CASTKEGVHNSPLHF. The genes are TRBV6-5 and TRBJ1-6, with no clear D. Germline V gene data show CDR1 as MNHEY and CDR2 as SVGAGI. V was clipped by 7 bases and J by 5 bases, with 15 bases between them. The CDR3 covers 15 residues.

The chain recombines TRBV6-6 with TRBJ2-3; TRBD1 is a possible D gene (6 bases). From germline, CDR1 is MNHNY and CDR2 SVGAGI (reference sequence). The CDR3 has 13 residues. The V and J ends lost 10 bases and 2 bases respectively, with 13 bases between them. In DNA form, the CDR3 reads TGTGCCACCTCGGACAGCTTCACAGATACGCAGTATTTT. As protein: CATSDSFTDTQYF.

The genes are TRBV19 and TRBJ1-1, with a tentative D call TRBD1 (6 bases). Germline V CDR1 and CDR2: LNHDA, SQIVND (reference sequence). This CDR3 has 14 residues. V was shortened by 3 bases and J by 1 base, with 9 bases between the two germline ends. The CDR3 region is CASSIGTQNTEAFF. In DNA, the CDR3 is TGTGCCAGTAGTATTGGGACACAGAACACTGAAGCTTTCTTT. Looking up the rest from reference TRBV19 and TRBJ1-1 gives the full variable domain: DGGITQSPKYLFRKEGQNVTLSCEQNLNHDAMYWYRQDPGQGLRLIYYSQIVNDFQKGDIAEGYSVSREKKESFPLTVTSAQKNPTAFYLCASSIGTQNTEAFFGQGTRLTVV.

The V and J genes are TRBV29-1 and TRBJ1-3; a possible D gene is TRBD1 (5 bases). CDR1 is SQVTM, CDR2 ANQGSEA, per germline. Trimming took off 7 bases at V and 7 bases at J, with 14 bases between the two ends. The CDR3 has 12 amino acids. The CDR3 here is CSGQGYKNTIYF. The CDR3 region has the DNA TGCAGCGGGCAGGGTTATAAGAACACCATATATTTT.

This sequence joins TRBV5-1 and TRBJ1-1; 10 positions match TRBD1. J was trimmed by 3 bases and V by 8 bases; bases with no gene match: 10. The CDR3 has 15 residues. Germline CDR1 SGHRS, CDR2 YFSETQ. CDR3 region: CASHGTGAFYTEAFF. CDR3 sequence (DNA): TGCGCCAGTCACGGGACAGGGGCTTTTTACACTGAAGCTTTCTTT.

The chain recombines TRBV18 with TRBJ2-5; 8 bases are shared with TRBD2. The ends lost 3 bases at V and 5 bases at J; junction bases unmatched: 8. This CDR3 contains 15 residues. CDR1 is KGHSH, CDR2 LQKENI, per germline. For the CDR3, the DNA is TGTGCCAGCTCACCGCCGGGACTAGTTAGGGAGACCCAGTACTTC. It codes for CASSPPGLVRETQYF.

This chain links TRBV3-1 (or the pseudogene TRBV3-2) with TRBJ1-5; a possible D gene is TRBD1 (6 bases). CDR1 is LGHDT, CDR2 YNNKEL, per germline (reference sequence). Trimming shortened V by 7 bases and J by 0 bases, and 13 bases separated the two germline ends. CDR3 length: 15 amino acids. The CDR3 DNA reads TGTGCCAGCACCGAGACAGGTGATAGCAATCAGCCCCAGCATTTT. Its translation: CASTETGDSNQPQHF.

The V call is TRBV9, the J call TRBJ2-1, with 7 bases matching TRBD2. The trim removed 4 bases at V and 0 bases at J, leaving 10 bases unmatched. This CDR3 spans 17 amino acids. Germline loops: CDR1 SGDLS, CDR2 YYNGEE. The CDR3 region has the DNA TGTGCCAGCAGCCAAGGGAGGGCGGTGGGCTCCTACAATGAGCAGTTCTTC. As protein: CASSQGRAVGSYNEQFF.

The chain uses TRBV27 and TRBJ2-2, with D perhaps TRBD1 (6 bases). The V end lost 6 bases, the J end lost 0 bases, and 11 bases lay between the germline ends. The V gene's germline CDR1 is MNHEY and CDR2 SMNVEV (reference sequence). The CDR3 contains 15 residues. CDR3 nucleotide sequence: TGTGCCAGCAGGGAGACAGGCCCGAACACCGGGGAGCTGTTTTTT. This gives the protein CASRETGPNTGELFF.

The CDR3 loop reads CASSPLSSSYEQYF. The CDR3 DNA reads as TGTGCCAGCAGCCCCCTCAGTTCTTCCTACGAGCAGTACTTC. The V and J genes are TRBV5-6 and TRBJ2-7, with D unclear. This CDR3 has 14 amino acids. Germline CDR1 and CDR2: SGHDT and YYEEEE. V was shortened by 4 bases and J by 1 base, with 12 bases between the two germline ends.

The J gene is TRBJ1-1, the V gene TRBV27; D gene ambiguous. Germline CDR1 and CDR2: MNHEY and SMNVEV (reference sequence). The CDR3 is made up of 15 amino acids. Trimming stripped 6 bases from V and 1 base from J, with 15 bases between. The CDR3 reads CASRYNILWNTEAFF. The CDR3 DNA follows: TGTGCCAGCAGGTATAATATTCTCTGGAACACTGAAGCTTTCTTT.

V is TRBV10-3 and J is TRBJ2-7; a possible D gene is TRBD1 (6 bases). Trimming took 6 bases from V and 3 from J, leaving 15 bases between them. The CDR3 totals 14 residues. Germline V lookup: CDR1 ENHRY, CDR2 SYGVKD. The CDR3 reads CAIRSQGEHYEQYF. CDR3 nucleotides: TGTGCCATCAGGTCACAGGGAGAGCACTACGAGCAGTACTTC.

The V call is TRBV4-1, the J call TRBJ1-2; no clear D. The CDR3 extends over 14 amino acids. The germline gives CDR1 MGHRA, CDR2 YSYEKL. V lost 1 base and J 2 bases, leaving 8 bases between the germline ends. DNA for the CDR3: TGCGCCAGCAGCCAAGTTCGGGTCAACTATGGCTACACCTTC. Its protein is CASSQVRVNYGYTF.